This T cell receptor beta chain was documented in a study of shared clonotypes between healthy human individuals. CDR3 length: 15 residues. Germline CDR1 is SGHRS and CDR2 is YFSETQ. V shed 3 bases, J shed 6 bases, and the junction held 5 bases outside the gene matches. The repertoire was sequenced with immunoSEQ multiplex PCR; TCRdb's copy has only in-frame clones and lacks some. Of roughly 500,000 clones listed, more than 65% are singletons. Only one count was recorded for this clone. This sequence originates from a woman aged 40-49 years in good health. Some clones in this sample may be carry-over from other donors' samples. The sample comprised PBMCs. The gene calls are TRBV5-1 and TRBJ2-3; 12 positions agree with TRBD2. The CDR3 reads CASSSLAGGEDTQYF. CDR3 nucleotides: TGCGCCAGCAGCTCCCTAGCGGGAGGGGAGGATACGCAGTATTTT.